One and the same sample provided the 6 T cell receptor beta chains below, sequenced in a study of PD-L1 blockade in urothelial cancer. This sample's time point: peripheral blood 6 weeks after treatment start. Sequencing used immunoSEQ multiplex PCR; TCRdb keeps in-frame clones, though not all of them. In the table there are 50,000 or so clones, about 85% of which are singletons. Here the sequenced sample was PBMCs, taken around atezolizumab (anti-PD-L1) treatment. The receptors here all came from a man aged 45 to 65 with urothelial cancer.

The rearrangement links TRBV5-1 to TRBJ1-5, with D perhaps TRBD1 (6 bases). The CDR3 consists of 14 residues. V lost 2 bases and J lost 3, with 9 bases in between. Per germline, CDR1 SGHRS and CDR2 YFSETQ. The DNA for the CDR3 is TGCGCCAGCAGCTTAGACAGGACCAATCAGCCCCAGCATTTT. As protein: CASSLDRTNQPQHF. Supplemented by reference TRBV5-1 and TRBJ1-5, the full variable domain reads KAGVTQTPRYLIKTRGQQVTLSCSPISGHRSVSWYQQTPGQGLQFLFEYFSETQRNKGNFPGRFSGRQFSNSRSEMNVSTLELGDSALYLCASSLDRTNQPQHFGDGTRLSIL.

The rearrangement uses TRBV4-1 and TRBJ2-3; 13 nucleotides agree with TRBD2. With 4 bases clipped from V and 2 bases from J, the junction kept 6 bases outside the gene matches. The CDR3 has 17 amino acids. Germline CDR1 MGHRA, CDR2 YSYEKL. The CDR3 region is CASSLSGLAGTTDTQYF. The CDR3 bases are TGCGCCAGCAGCCTGTCGGGACTAGCGGGGACCACAGATACGCAGTATTTT.

This chain links TRBV19 with TRBJ1-2; 7 nucleotides agree with TRBD1. The CDR3 totals 14 residues. Germline V gene data show CDR1 as LNHDA and CDR2 as SQIVND (reference sequence). The junction had 8 bases not matched to a gene; V was cut back by 0 bases and J by 10 bases. Here the CDR3 reads CASSIDPTGFYYTF. The DNA for the CDR3 is TGTGCCAGTAGTATAGATCCGACAGGGTTTTACTACACCTTC.

This clone was detected a few times. The chain uses TRBV15 and TRBJ2-3; 7 bases line up with TRBD2. CDR1 is LNHNV, CDR2 YYDKDF, per germline (reference sequence). V trimming: 0 bases; J trimming: 1 base; junction bases outside the gene matches: 1. The CDR3 spans 15 residues. The CDR3, as DNA: TGTGCCACCAGCAGAGAGCTAGCGGGCACAGATACGCAGTATTTT. Translation gives CATSRELAGTDTQYF. Filled out from reference TRBV15 and TRBJ2-3, the complete variable domain reads DAMVIQNPRYQVTQFGKPVTLSCSQTLNHNVMYWYQQKSSQAPKLLFHYYDKDFNNEADTPDNFQSRRPNTSFCFLDIRSPGLGDTAMYLCATSRELAGTDTQYFGPGTRLTVL.

The chain carries TRBV21-1 and TRBJ2-1; TRBD1, the D gene given by the table, was not confirmed from the DNA. TRBV21-1 is termed a pseudogene. The CDR3 has 16 amino acids. CDR3 in DNA: TGTGCCAGCAGCAACCACCGGGACAGGCCTTACAATGAGCAGTTCTTC. Protein: CASSNHRDRPYNEQFF.

The chain carries TRBV18 and TRBJ1-6, with D possibly TRBD1 on 6 matching bases. The V end lost 2 bases, the J end lost 0 bases, and 11 bases lay between the germline ends. The CDR3 has 17 amino acids. The germline V gene encodes CDR1 KGHSH and CDR2 LQKENI. This chain's CDR3 is CASSPRGISSYNSPLHF. For the CDR3, the DNA is TGTGCCAGCTCACCAAGGGGGATTAGCTCCTATAATTCACCCCTCCACTTT.